The sequence of this TCR beta chain was determined in a study of T-cell reconstitution after alpha-beta-depleted transplantation in children. Unique molecular identifiers were built into the TCRbeta library. TCRdb reprocessed the PCR reads via MiXCR and lists one record per CDR3 protein. The table has over 200,000 distinct CDR3 sequences, approximately 17% seen once. Note on this clonotype: The antigen remains undetermined.

The germline V gene encodes CDR1 KGHSH and CDR2 LQKENI. With V trimmed by 1 base and J by 7 bases, 3 bases remained unmatched. This CDR3 region has 15 residues. General study findings and limits: One year post-transplant, T-cell counts and diversity were largely derived from T cells produced anew.

This chain uses TRBV18 with TRBJ2-1, with 11 bases aligning to TRBD1. The TCR originated in a male patient aged 2 to 10 who had a stem cell transplant for acute lymphoblastic leukemia, so the T cells may come from the graft donor. The sample consisted of PBMCs, mostly from graft donor cells, taken 360 days after TCRalphabeta/CD19-depleted stem cell transplant. CDR3 sequence: CASSPRTGGLNEQFF. In nucleotides, the CDR3 is TGTGCCAGCTCACCACGGACAGGGGGCTTAAATGAGCAGTTCTTC.